A single sample gave rise to the 6 T cell receptor beta chains below, sequenced in a study of cytomegalovirus exposure and HLA in healthy donors. The PCR was carried out with 60 Vbeta primers and 13 Jbeta primers. The repertoire was sequenced with immunoSEQ multiplex PCR; TCRdb's copy has only in-frame clones and lacks some. The sample shows about 65,000 clones, around 80% of them seen only once. Sequenced sample: PBMCs. The source is a girl aged 5 to 17 in good health and CMV-seropositive.

CDR3 loop: CASSQENTGELFF. The CDR3 bases are TGTGCCAGCAGCCAGGAGAACACCGGGGAGCTGTTTTTT. The rearrangement joins TRBV7-7 to TRBJ2-2; D gene unclear. The CDR3 contains 13 residues. V was clipped by 5 bases and J by 1 base, with 5 bases between them. The germline CDR1 and CDR2 sequences are SSHAT and FNYEAQ (reference sequence).

The chain couples TRBV2 to TRBJ2-1; TRBD2 is a possible D gene (5 bases). Germline V gene lookup returns CDR1 SNHLY and CDR2 FYNNEI. Trimming shortened V by 8 bases and J by 8 bases, and 13 bases separated the two germline ends. The CDR3 spans 12 residues. The CDR3 coding sequence is TGTGCCAGCGCCCGGGGTCCCCATGAGCAGTTCTTC. Protein product: CASARGPHEQFF.

The CDR3 nucleotides read TGCAGCGTTGAAGCAGGGACCTACGAGCAGTACTTC. This translates into CSVEAGTYEQYF. The chain employs TRBV29-1 and TRBJ2-7; possibly TRBD1 for D (5 bases). This CDR3 spans 12 amino acids. The ends were cut back, 1 base at V and 2 bases at J, with 6 bases in the middle. Germline loops: CDR1 SQVTM, CDR2 ANQGSEA.

V and J are TRBV29-1 and TRBJ1-2, with 9 bases matching TRBD1. CDR3 length: 14 residues. Losses at the gene ends were 6 bases for V and 7 bases for J; bases not matched to a gene: 12. Germline CDR1 is SQVTM and CDR2 is ANQGSEA. The DNA for the CDR3 is TGCAGCGTGGGTACAGGGGGCGGAGGAGGTGGCTACACCTTC. This encodes CSVGTGGGGGGYTF.

This clone was observed once. The chain links TRBV7-2 to TRBJ1-3; D is uncertain. V gave up 4 bases and J gave up 0 bases, with 4 bases separating them. Germline V CDR1 and CDR2: SGHTA, FQGNSA. This CDR3 region has 13 residues. Here the CDR3 reads CASSSISGNTIYF. The CDR3 DNA is TGTGCCAGCAGCTCCATCTCTGGAAACACCATATATTTT.

V usage is TRBV10-1 and J usage is TRBJ2-1; 7 positions agree with TRBD2. Germline V CDR1 and CDR2: WNHNN, SYGVQD (reference sequence). J was trimmed by 5 bases and V by 4 bases; bases with no gene match: 8. This CDR3 has 15 amino acids. The CDR3 coding sequence is TGCGCCAGCAGTGGGTCGGTGGGAGGGAACAATGAGCAGTTCTTC. Its protein is CASSGSVGGNNEQFF.